Listed here are 25 T cell receptor beta chains from one sample, sequenced in a study of cytomegalovirus exposure and HLA in healthy donors. Vbeta (60) and Jbeta (13) primers were used in the PCR. Sequencing was performed with immunoSEQ multiplex PCR; in TCRdb, only in-frame clones are kept and a portion is missing. In the table there are approximately 100,000 clones, 60% to 85% of which are singletons. The sample consisted of PBMCs. The receptors were gathered from a woman aged 40 to 49 in good health and CMV-seropositive.

CDR3 protein: CASKGGSEHGYTF. CDR3 DNA: TGTGCCAGCAAGGGGGGGTCAGAGCATGGCTACACCTTC. This chain joins TRBV2 and TRBJ1-2; possibly TRBD1 for D (6 bases). CDR3 length: 13 residues. CDR1 is SNHLY and CDR2 is FYNNEI in the germline V gene. V lost 7 bases and J 6 bases, leaving 15 bases between the germline ends. The full variable domain, in which reference TRBV2 and TRBJ1-2 provide the parts outside the CDR3, is EPEVTQTPSHQVTQMGQEVILRCVPISNHLYFYWYRQILGQKVEFLVSFYNNEISEKSEIFDDQFSVERPDGSNFTLKIRSTKLEDSAMYFCASKGGSEHGYTFGSGTRLTVV.

The V gene is TRBV30, the J gene TRBJ2-7, with D possibly matching TRBD1 (5 bases). Germline CDR1 is GTSNPN and CDR2 is SVGIG (reference sequence). The CDR3 is made up of 14 amino acids. With 4 bases removed from V and 0 bases from J, the gap between germline ends came to 13 bases. This CDR3 reads CAWNRGTSSYEQYF. CDR3 nucleotides: TGTGCCTGGAATAGGGGTACCAGCTCCTACGAGCAGTACTTC. Full variable domain (rest looked up from reference TRBV30 and TRBJ2-7): SQTIHQWPATLVQPVGSPLSLECTVEGTSNPNLYWYRQAAGRGLQLLFYSVGIGQISSEVPQNLSASRPQDRQFILSSKKLLLSDSGFYLCAWNRGTSSYEQYFGPGTRLTVT.

This chain joins TRBV6-5 and TRBJ1-1, with D maybe TRBD1 (5 bases). The CDR3 covers 12 residues. Deletions cut 1 base from V and 7 bases from J, with 7 bases between. CDR1 is MNHEY, CDR2 SVGAGI, per germline. The CDR3 spells CASSYWGGEAFF. The CDR3 nucleotides read TGTGCCAGCAGTTACTGGGGGGGTGAAGCTTTCTTT.

The table lists this clone with a count of one. The V and J genes are TRBV5-1 and TRBJ1-6; no clear D. Germline CDR1 SGHRS, CDR2 YFSETQ. The CDR3 totals 15 residues. V was shortened by 0 bases and J by 7 bases, with 11 bases between the two germline ends. CDR3 loop: CASSLAVRSNSPLHF. The CDR3 DNA reads TGCGCCAGCAGCTTGGCTGTCAGATCAAATTCACCCCTCCACTTT.

The chain is built from TRBV30 and TRBJ2-2; a possible D gene is TRBD1 (5 bases). Trimming took 1 base from V and 6 from J, leaving 18 bases between them. Germline assignment: CDR1 GTSNPN and CDR2 SVGIG (reference sequence). This CDR3 spans 16 amino acids. The CDR3 sequence is CAWSGGLAGWAGELFF. In DNA form, the CDR3 reads TGTGCCTGGAGTGGGGGATTAGCAGGGTGGGCCGGGGAGCTGTTTTTT. The complete variable domain, with remaining parts taken from reference TRBV30 and TRBJ2-2, reads SQTIHQWPATLVQPVGSPLSLECTVEGTSNPNLYWYRQAAGRGLQLLFYSVGIGQISSEVPQNLSASRPQDRQFILSSKKLLLSDSGFYLCAWSGGLAGWAGELFFGEGSRLTVL.

The chain recombines TRBV7-2 with TRBJ1-2; perhaps TRBD1 as D (6 bases). The CDR3 sequence is 13 residues long. Trimming left V 5 bases short and J 5 bases short, with 12 bases between. Germline lookup yields CDR1 SGHTA and CDR2 FQGNSA. DNA of the CDR3: TGTGCCAGCAGCCGGACAGAAGGATATGGCTACACCTTC. It yields the protein CASSRTEGYGYTF.

This clone showed up just once. V is TRBV7-2 and J is TRBJ2-2, with a tentative D call TRBD1 (6 bases). The CDR3 runs 14 residues. V was pared by 5 bases and J by 1 base, with 8 bases between. Germline CDR1 is SGHTA and CDR2 is FQGNSA. CDR3 nucleotide sequence: TGTGCCAGCAGCCAGGGACAGAACACCGGGGAGCTGTTTTTT. Protein: CASSQGQNTGELFF.

This clone turned up a few times. V gene TRBV6-1 combines with J gene TRBJ1-6; 9 bases are shared with TRBD1. J was trimmed by 7 bases and V by 0 bases; bases with no gene match: 4. Germline V gene lookup returns CDR1 MNHNS and CDR2 SASEGT. The CDR3 spans 16 residues. Written as DNA, the CDR3 is TGTGCCAGCAGTGAAGCCGGGACAGGGAAAAATTCACCCCTCCACTTT. Protein sequence: CASSEAGTGKNSPLHF.

The rearrangement links TRBV27 to TRBJ2-7, with a weak D call TRBD2 (6 bases). Trimming took 3 bases from V and 2 from J, leaving 8 bases between them. Germline V CDR1 and CDR2: MNHEY, SMNVEV (reference sequence). CDR3 length: 13 residues. The CDR3, as DNA: TGTGCCAGCAGTTTCCGGGAGACCTACGAGCAGTACTTC. Its protein product is CASSFRETYEQYF.

A few counts support this clone. V is TRBV10-3 and J is TRBJ2-2; 7 bases map to TRBD1. Germline assignment: CDR1 ENHRY and CDR2 SYGVKD. With 6 bases clipped from V and 0 bases from J, the junction kept 4 bases outside the gene matches. CDR3 length equals 15 residues. Here the CDR3 reads CAIRKGQPNTGELFF. CDR3 coding DNA: TGTGCCATCAGAAAGGGACAGCCGAACACCGGGGAGCTGTTTTTT.

The chain uses TRBV25-1 and TRBJ1-2; 12 nucleotides line up with TRBD1. Germline V CDR1 and CDR2: MGHDK, SYGVNS. The V and J ends lost 7 bases and 8 bases, in that order; junction bases with no gene match: 8. The CDR3 length is 14 residues. Here the CDR3 DNA reads TGTGCCAGCACCGGGACAGGGGGCGCGGGGGGCTACACCTTC. It is translated as CASTGTGGAGGYTF.

The V call is TRBV4-1, the J call TRBJ1-6; D may be TRBD1 (6 bases). CDR3 size: 17 residues. CDR1 is MGHRA, CDR2 YSYEKL, per germline. V lost 4 bases to trimming and J lost 2 bases, with 15 bases between them. CDR3 in DNA: TGCGCCAGCAGCCGAGGGGGAAGGTCGGCCTATAATTCACCCCTCCACTTT. Translation: CASSRGGRSAYNSPLHF.

This clone was observed a handful of times. The V gene is TRBV7-9, the J gene TRBJ1-2; 10 bases line up with TRBD1. J lost 5 bases, V lost 3 bases, and 3 bases had no gene match. Germline V gene data show CDR1 as SEHNR and CDR2 as FQNEAQ (reference sequence). This CDR3 spans 14 amino acids. The CDR3 loop reads CASSFGTGEYGYTF. The CDR3 nucleotides are TGTGCCAGCAGCTTCGGGACAGGGGAATATGGCTACACCTTC.

The rearrangement joins TRBV2 to TRBJ1-6, with 7 bases matching TRBD1. This CDR3 region has 13 residues. Per the germline V gene, CDR1 is SNHLY and CDR2 is FYNNEI. The V gene end was trimmed by 9 bases and the J gene end by 9 bases; junction bases not matched to a gene: 8. CDR3 nucleotides: TGTGCCAGGTGCCGGGACAGTCGTTCACCCCTCCACTTT. Protein: CARCRDSRSPLHF.

In this sample, this clone turned up a few times. This chain uses TRBV9 with TRBJ1-1; no reliable D call. V was trimmed by 0 bases and J by 1 base, leaving 4 bases between them. Germline assignment: CDR1 SGDLS and CDR2 YYNGEE. There are 13 residues in the CDR3. The CDR3 reads CASSVAGNTEAFF. The CDR3 DNA reads as TGTGCCAGCAGCGTAGCAGGGAACACTGAAGCTTTCTTT. Full variable domain (remainder filled in from reference TRBV9 and TRBJ1-1): DSGVTQTPKHLITATGQRVTLRCSPRSGDLSVYWYQQSLDQGLQFLIQYYNGEERAKGNILERFSAQQFPDLHSELNLSSLELGDSALYFCASSVAGNTEAFFGQGTRLTVV.

The chain is built from TRBV5-1 and TRBJ2-3, with a weak D call TRBD2 (5 bases). This CDR3 has 15 residues. V lost 4 bases to trimming and J lost 4 bases, with 16 bases between them. Germline loops: CDR1 SGHRS, CDR2 YFSETQ. The CDR3 coding sequence is TGCGCCAGCAGCCTGTACTTACTAGACCCAGATACGCAGTATTTT. This encodes CASSLYLLDPDTQYF.

The chain joins TRBV6-1 to TRBJ2-7; TRBD2 agrees at 7 bases. With V trimmed by 2 bases and J by 4 bases, 8 bases remained unmatched. The CDR3 runs to 15 residues. Germline loops: CDR1 MNHNS, CDR2 SASEGT. The CDR3 DNA reads as TGTGCCAGCAGTGAAAGGGAGGGCGGATTTTACGAGCAGTACTTC. As protein: CASSEREGGFYEQYF.

The chain recombines TRBV29-1 with TRBJ2-7; weak D call: TRBD1 (5 bases). The germline gives CDR1 SQVTM, CDR2 ANQGSEA. Deletions cut 4 bases from V and 5 bases from J, with 9 bases between. This CDR3 is built from 11 residues. The CDR3 DNA is TGCAGCGTTGGACAGTGGGACGAGCAGTACTTC. This codes for CSVGQWDEQYF.

The table lists this clone with a count of one. The chain employs TRBV4-1 and TRBJ1-6; a weak D match, TRBD1 (6 bases). Trimming took off 0 bases at V and 11 bases at J, with 14 bases between the two ends. There are 15 residues in the CDR3. Germline V gene data show CDR1 as MGHRA and CDR2 as YSYEKL. CDR3: CASSQEHTGLAPLHF. The DNA of the CDR3 is TGCGCCAGCAGCCAAGAGCATACAGGGCTTGCACCCCTCCACTTT.

The chain carries TRBV18 and TRBJ1-2, with 8 bases fitting TRBD1. The V segment lost 0 bases and the J segment 2 bases; nucleotides outside the gene matches: 2. The germline CDR1 and CDR2 sequences are KGHSH and LQKENI. The CDR3 covers 15 residues. CDR3 sequence (DNA): TGTGCCAGCTCACCACCGGGACAGGCAAACTATGGCTACACCTTC. Translating it yields CASSPPGQANYGYTF.

The chain uses TRBV10-3 and TRBJ2-3, with 13 bases that match TRBD2. The CDR3 has 17 residues. Germline V gene data show CDR1 as ENHRY and CDR2 as SYGVKD. J was trimmed by 4 bases and V by 3 bases; bases with no gene match: 7. CDR3 amino acids: CAISDGLAGARPDTQYF. The DNA for the CDR3 is TGTGCCATCAGTGACGGACTAGCGGGGGCCCGCCCAGATACGCAGTATTTT.

J is TRBJ1-3 and V is TRBV5-4; D ambiguous. The CDR3 is made up of 17 amino acids. With 0 bases removed from V and 1 base from J, the gap between germline ends came to 14 bases. Germline CDR1 reads SGHNT; CDR2 reads YYREEE (reference sequence). As DNA, the CDR3 is TGTGCCAGCAGCTTGGGGGCAGGCCGCGTATCTGGAAACACCATATATTTT. Translated: CASSLGAGRVSGNTIYF. The whole variable domain, remainder taken from reference TRBV5-4 and TRBJ1-3, is ETGVTQSPTHLIKTRGQQVTLRCSSQSGHNTVSWYQQALGQGPQFIFQYYREEENGRGNFPPRFSGLQFPNYSSELNVNALELDDSALYLCASSLGAGRVSGNTIYFGEGSWLTVV.

The rearrangement joins TRBV5-4 to TRBJ1-3; unclear D gene. V lost 1 base and J lost 0, with 14 bases in between. Germline-derived CDR1 and CDR2 are SGHNT and YYREEE (reference sequence). The CDR3 consists of 17 residues. DNA of the CDR3: TGTGCCAGCAGCTTGAGAGGATCTTCCTACTCTGGAAACACCATATATTTT. This encodes CASSLRGSSYSGNTIYF.

J is TRBJ1-1 and V is TRBV30, with 12 bases identical to TRBD1. This CDR3 spans 13 amino acids. V lost 3 bases to trimming and J lost 7 bases; unmatched junction nucleotides: 3. Germline V gene sequence: CDR1 GTSNPN, CDR2 SVGIG (reference sequence). CDR3 amino acids: CAWRGQGAGEAFF. Written as DNA, the CDR3 is TGTGCCTGGAGGGGACAGGGGGCCGGTGAAGCTTTCTTT.

To note about this clone: Other DNA sequences in this specimen translate into the identical CDR3. The chain combines TRBV5-1 with TRBJ2-2, with 7 bases that match TRBD1. This CDR3 comprises 16 residues. Germline V CDR1 and CDR2: SGHRS, YFSETQ. Trimming removed 0 bases from V and 2 bases from J; junction bases left unmatched: 4. Here the CDR3 DNA reads TGCGCCAGCAGCTTGGGTGGGACAGCAAACACCGGGGAGCTGTTTTTT. This sequence encodes CASSLGGTANTGELFF.